This TCR beta chain derives from a study of blood T cell repertoires in COVID-19. Study background: Samples came from the United States, Italy and Spain, spanning acute and convalescent COVID-19. T cells, B-cell-depleted T cells, or PBMCs supplied cDNA or gDNA.

Trimming left V 6 bases short and J 1 base short, with 6 bases between. CDR3 size: 14 residues. Germline V CDR1 and CDR2: KGHDR, SFDVKD. Per the original data handling: Reference gene primer amplification yielded estimated nucleated cell counts. Only in-frame clones appear in the TCRdb table, and some are missing; sequencing was by immunoSEQ multiplex PCR. V, J and clone size were drawn from that table, and D and trimming were deduced from the DNA. The table has about 300,000 clones, roughly 90% seen once; the top ten hold roughly 6.7%. The receptor comes from a man between 18 and 35 years old who had recovered from COVID-19. Material for sequencing was peripheral blood. The chain is built from TRBV24-1 and TRBJ2-6; D is perhaps TRBD1 (5 bases). In DNA form, the CDR3 reads TGTGCCACCAGTCCAGGGTCTGGGGCCAACGTCCTGACTTTC. Encoded protein: CATSPGSGANVLTF.